The TCR beta chain described here comes from a study of PD-1 blockade in classical Hodgkin lymphoma. The ends were cut back, 5 bases at V and 1 base at J, with 11 bases in the middle. Germline values: CDR1 SGHVS, CDR2 FQNEAQ. CDR3 length: 14 amino acids. Clones were read by immunoSEQ multiplex PCR, and TCRdb kept only the in-frame ones, dropping some. In the table there are about 43,000 clones, roughly three quarters of which are singletons. This clone is labeled as medium-sized. In every patient, relapse followed autologous stem cell transplantation, while exposure to brentuximab vedotin differed. The chain employs TRBV7-8 and TRBJ1-1; a weak D match, TRBD1 (5 bases). This specimen consisted of peripheral blood mononuclear cells (PBMCs), obtained before the second cycle of nivolumab. The receptor's source is a human donor with classical Hodgkin lymphoma. The CDR3 sequence is CASSQDGANTEAFF. CDR3 coding DNA: TGTGCCAGCAGCCAAGACGGGGCGAACACTGAAGCTTTCTTT.